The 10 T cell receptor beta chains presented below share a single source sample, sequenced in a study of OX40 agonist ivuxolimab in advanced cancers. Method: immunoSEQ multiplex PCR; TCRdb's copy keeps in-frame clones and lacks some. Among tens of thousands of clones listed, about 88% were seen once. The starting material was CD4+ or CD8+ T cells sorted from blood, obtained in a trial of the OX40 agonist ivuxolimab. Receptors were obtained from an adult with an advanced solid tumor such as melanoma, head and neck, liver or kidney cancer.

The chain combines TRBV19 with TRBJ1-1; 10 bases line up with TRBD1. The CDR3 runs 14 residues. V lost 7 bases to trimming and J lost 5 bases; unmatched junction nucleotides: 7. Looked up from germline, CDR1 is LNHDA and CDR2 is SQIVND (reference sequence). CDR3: CASTEMGQGTEAFF. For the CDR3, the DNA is TGTGCCAGTACCGAAATGGGACAGGGGACTGAAGCTTTCTTT.

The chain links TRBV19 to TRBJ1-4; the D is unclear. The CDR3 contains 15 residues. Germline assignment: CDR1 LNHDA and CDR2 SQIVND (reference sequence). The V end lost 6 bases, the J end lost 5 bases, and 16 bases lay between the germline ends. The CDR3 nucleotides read TGTGCCAGTAGAGGCGTGGCAGCTCTAAATGAAAAACTGTTTTTT. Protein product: CASRGVAALNEKLFF.

Here the CDR3 DNA reads TGTGCCAGCGCCGCCCGACAGGGGTACGAGCAGTACTTC. Its translation: CASAARQGYEQYF. The chain uses TRBV27 and TRBJ2-7, with TRBD1 matching 8 bases. V trimming: 8 bases; J trimming: 4 bases; junction bases outside the gene matches: 7. CDR3 length: 13 residues. CDR1 is MNHEY and CDR2 is SMNVEV in the germline V gene (reference sequence).

The CDR3 bases are TGTGCCAGCAGCTTGGACGGGACGGGTTACAACACTGAAGCTTTCTTT. This translates into CASSLDGTGYNTEAFF. This sequence joins TRBV5-4 and TRBJ1-1; weak D call: TRBD1 (5 bases). V shed 0 bases and J shed 2 bases, with 14 bases lying between them. The CDR3 runs 16 residues. CDR1 and CDR2 (germline): SGHNT, YYREEE (reference sequence).

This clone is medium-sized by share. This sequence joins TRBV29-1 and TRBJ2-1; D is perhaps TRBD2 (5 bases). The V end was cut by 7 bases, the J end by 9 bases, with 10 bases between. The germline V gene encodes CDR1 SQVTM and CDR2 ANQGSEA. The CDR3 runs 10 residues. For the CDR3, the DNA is TGCAGCGCTCAGGAGGTTGAGCAGTTCTTC. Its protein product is CSAQEVEQFF.

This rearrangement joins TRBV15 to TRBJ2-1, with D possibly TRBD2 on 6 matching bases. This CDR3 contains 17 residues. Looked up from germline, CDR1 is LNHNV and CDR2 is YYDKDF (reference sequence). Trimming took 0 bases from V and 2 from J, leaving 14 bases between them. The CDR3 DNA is TGTGCCACCAGCAGAGATCGGAGGGCCAATCCCTACAATGAGCAGTTCTTC. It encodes CATSRDRRANPYNEQFF.

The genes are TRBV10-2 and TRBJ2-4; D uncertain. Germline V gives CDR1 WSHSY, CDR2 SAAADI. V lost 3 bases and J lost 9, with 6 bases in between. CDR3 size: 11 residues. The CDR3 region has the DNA TGCGCCAGCAGTGATGATCGCATTCAGTACTTC. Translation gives CASSDDRIQYF.

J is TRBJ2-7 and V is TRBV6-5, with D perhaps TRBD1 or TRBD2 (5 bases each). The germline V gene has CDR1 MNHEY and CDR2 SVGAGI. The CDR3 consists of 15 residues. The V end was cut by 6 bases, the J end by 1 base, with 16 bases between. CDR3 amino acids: CASRIGQTGSYEQYF. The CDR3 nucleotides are TGTGCCAGCAGGATCGGACAAACGGGGTCCTACGAGCAGTACTTC.

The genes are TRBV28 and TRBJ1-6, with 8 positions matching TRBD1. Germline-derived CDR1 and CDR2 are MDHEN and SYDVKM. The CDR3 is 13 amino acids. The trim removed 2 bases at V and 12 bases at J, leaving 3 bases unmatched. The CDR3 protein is CASSLIDRGPLHF. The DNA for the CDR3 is TGTGCCAGCAGTTTAATCGACAGGGGACCCCTCCACTTT.

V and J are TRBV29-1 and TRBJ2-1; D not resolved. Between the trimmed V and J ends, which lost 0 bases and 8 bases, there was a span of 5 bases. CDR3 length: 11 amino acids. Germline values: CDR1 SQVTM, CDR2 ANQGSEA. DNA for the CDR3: TGCAGCGTTGAAGATGGATATGAGCAGTTCTTC. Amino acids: CSVEDGYEQFF.